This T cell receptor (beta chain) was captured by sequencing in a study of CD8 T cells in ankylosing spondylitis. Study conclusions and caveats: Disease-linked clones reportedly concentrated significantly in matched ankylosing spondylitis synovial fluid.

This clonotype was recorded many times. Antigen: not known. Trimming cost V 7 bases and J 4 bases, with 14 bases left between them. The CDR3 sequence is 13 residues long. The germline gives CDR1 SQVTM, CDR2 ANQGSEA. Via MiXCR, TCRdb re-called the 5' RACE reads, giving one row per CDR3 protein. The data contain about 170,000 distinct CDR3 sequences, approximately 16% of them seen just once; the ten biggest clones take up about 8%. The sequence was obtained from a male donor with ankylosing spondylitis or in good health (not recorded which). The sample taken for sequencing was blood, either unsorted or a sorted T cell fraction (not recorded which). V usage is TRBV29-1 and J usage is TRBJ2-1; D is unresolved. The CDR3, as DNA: TGCAGCGGGATTACAAGCTGGTACAATGAGCAGTTCTTC. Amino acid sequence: CSGITSWYNEQFF.